A selection of T cell receptor beta chains follows, all from one sample in a study of graft-versus-host responses after intestinal transplantation. Their antigens remain unidentified. Method: immunoSEQ multiplex PCR; TCRdb's copy keeps in-frame clones and lacks some. The sample yields around 99,000 clones, more than 85% seen once. The input for sequencing was unstimulated CD8+ T cells sorted from spleen or lymph node cells, taken before intestinal transplant. The receptors stem from a human donor who received an intestinal transplant. Each CDR3 is given with its conserved first and last residue. The D gene is left open where the match is weak. Size is omitted from some rows. Given values are once, few, many or a class for expanded clones.

TRBD1 | TRBJ1-1 | NA | TRBV29-1 | CSGLDREIEAFF
TRBD2 | TRBJ2-4 | NA | TRBV10-3 | CAISGGVSGGADIQYF
NA | TRBJ2-7 | NA | TRBV7-9 | CAGSLGPPYEQYF
TRBD1 | TRBJ2-3 | NA | TRBV27 | CASSLRQGVGDTQYF
NA | TRBJ2-7 | NA | TRBV30 | CAWSVGPGSHEQYF
NA | TRBJ1-5 | NA | TRBV5-6 | CASSSRQGNQPQHF
TRBD2 | TRBJ2-2 | NA | TRBV9 | CASSAGTSGFTGELFF
NA | TRBJ2-7 | NA | TRBV11-2 | CATALSGGYYEQYF
TRBD2 | TRBJ2-5 | NA | TRBV2 | CASRGGETQYF
NA | TRBJ2-3 | once | TRBV6-4 | CASSDKRVRGFSDTQYF
NA | TRBJ2-7 | NA | TRBV7-8 | CASSLARSPLPYEQYF
NA | TRBJ1-4 | once | TRBV4-3 | CASSQDSTGNEKLFF
TRBD2 | TRBJ2-1 | NA | TRBV19 | CASSIVSGGADEQFF
NA | TRBJ1-4 | NA | TRBV18 | CASSPLGQPNEKLFF
NA | TRBJ1-1 | once | TRBV7-9 | CASSLGHSIMNTEAFF
TRBD1 | TRBJ1-1 | NA | TRBV9 | CASSVDGTGPSNTEAFF
TRBD1 | TRBJ1-1 | NA | TRBV12-5 | CASGLGQGPFTEAFF
NA | TRBJ1-5 | NA | TRBV28 | CASSLRGAGNQPQHF
TRBD2 | TRBJ2-1 | NA | TRBV6-5 | CASRLSGGAGNEQFF
TRBD2 | TRBJ2-3 | NA | TRBV30 | CAWSGRENTDTQYF
TRBD1 | TRBJ1-2 | NA | TRBV27 | CASSLRWTGELSYGYTF
NA | TRBJ2-7 | NA | TRBV4-1 | CASSQGPGLASYEQYF
TRBD2 | TRBJ2-7 | NA | TRBV5-4 | CASSTPDTSGDGEQYF
NA | TRBJ1-1 | NA | TRBV11-2 | CASSLGQYAEAFF
TRBD1 | TRBJ2-7 | NA | TRBV29-1 | CSAWTGDAYEQYF
NA | TRBJ2-7 | NA | TRBV6-5 | CARTGEGVEEQYF
TRBD1 | TRBJ2-2 | once | TRBV7-9 | CASSLLDRVNPGELFF
NA | TRBJ1-1 | NA | TRBV6-4 | CASSDLGSVQLEAFF
TRBD2 | TRBJ2-7 | NA | TRBV7-8 | CASSAYGTSVSYEQYF
NA | TRBJ2-5 | NA | TRBV7-6 | CASSFRTPDFLGETQYF
TRBD1 | TRBJ1-2 | NA | TRBV30 | CAGTGELNYGYTF
NA | TRBJ2-7 | once | TRBV27 | CASSYKGGPGEQYF
TRBD1 | TRBJ2-6 | NA | TRBV23-1 | CASSQIPATGTGRSGANVLTF
TRBD1 | TRBJ2-6 | NA | TRBV5-4 | CASSSTGSNVLTF
TRBD1 | TRBJ1-1 | few | TRBV27 | CASSMFQGAEAFF
NA | TRBJ1-1 | NA | TRBV6-5 | CASSYLLGLGTEAFF
TRBD2 | TRBJ2-1 | once | TRBV4-3 | CASSQGVAGENEQFF
NA | TRBJ2-1 | NA | TRBV4-3 | CASSQVTYNEQFF
NA | TRBJ1-2 | NA | TRBV11-3 | CASSPRGGDPNYGYTF
TRBD2 | TRBJ2-7 | NA | TRBV7-2 | CASSVYRGGYEQYF
NA | TRBJ1-2 | once | TRBV5-5 | CASSLDRDPSLYGYTF
TRBD2 | TRBJ2-1 | NA | TRBV11-3 | CASSFPIPSSGGSYNEQFF
NA | TRBJ2-1 | NA | TRBV5-1 | CASSWQGNEQFF
NA | TRBJ2-3 | NA | TRBV23-1 | CASSPNRAGSTDTQYF
NA | TRBJ1-5 | NA | TRBV19 | CASSIVSGYSNQPQHF
NA | TRBJ1-4 | NA | TRBV6-1 | CASSEVTGYESEKLFF
TRBD2 | TRBJ2-1 | NA | TRBV4-1 | CASSRLAGRDEQFF